Shown below are 30 T cell receptor beta chains from a single sample sequenced in a study of shared clonotypes between healthy human individuals. Assay used: immunoSEQ multiplex PCR; TCRdb lists only in-frame clones, some missing. The data contain some 2,100,000 clones, almost 96% of them singletons. The sample taken for sequencing was naive CD4+ T cells sorted from blood. The sample's subset: CD45RA+ positively selected. The receptors come from a man younger than 30 in good health.

The chain carries TRBV21-1 and TRBJ1-3; no check of the table's D call, TRBD1, against the DNA was made. TRBV21-1 is a pseudogene segment. The CDR3 covers 17 residues. CDR3: CASSQKRTGHSGNTIYF. In DNA, the CDR3 is TGTGCCAGCAGCCAAAAACGGACAGGGCACTCTGGAAACACCATATATTTT.

In DNA form, the CDR3 reads TGTGCCAGCAGTTTCTCATGGACTAGCGGGGCTAGCTCCTACGAGCAGTACTTC. This sequence encodes CASSFSWTSGASSYEQYF. The chain has TRBV28 and TRBJ2-7, with 12 bases that match TRBD2. The V segment lost 3 bases and the J segment 0 bases; nucleotides outside the gene matches: 9. The germline V gene encodes CDR1 MDHEN and CDR2 SYDVKM. This CDR3 has 18 residues.

The rearrangement joins TRBV10-2 to TRBJ1-5; no definite D call. V shed 2 bases and J shed 6 bases, with 11 bases lying between them. CDR3 length: 14 residues. Germline V gene sequence: CDR1 WSHSY, CDR2 SAAADI. Here the CDR3 DNA reads TGCGCCAGCAGTGAGGCAGGCAGCGGTCAGCCCCAGCATTTT. This gives the protein CASSEAGSGQPQHF.

The gene calls are TRBV29-1 and TRBJ1-1, with 7 bases lining up with TRBD1. This CDR3 region has 13 residues. CDR1 is SQVTM and CDR2 is ANQGSEA in the germline V gene. J lost 5 bases, V lost 6 bases, and 9 bases had no gene match. CDR3 loop: CSVLPGGRTEAFF. The CDR3 DNA reads TGCAGCGTCCTACCAGGGGGTCGGACTGAAGCTTTCTTT.

This clone showed up just once. V gene TRBV2 combines with J gene TRBJ1-3, with D maybe TRBD1 (5 bases). V was pared by 4 bases and J by 0 bases, with 13 bases between. The CDR3 has 16 residues. Germline-derived CDR1 and CDR2 are SNHLY and FYNNEI. Here the CDR3 DNA reads TGTGCCAGCAGTGGTGACAGAACCATCTCTGGAAACACCATATATTTT. Translated: CASSGDRTISGNTIYF.

The CDR3 loop reads CASIDRQGANSPLHF. For the CDR3, the DNA is TGTGCCAGCATCGACCGACAGGGGGCTAATTCACCCCTCCACTTT. This chain connects TRBV28 to TRBJ1-6; 10 nucleotides match TRBD1. The CDR3 length is 15 residues. V lost 7 bases and J lost 6; bases outside the gene matches: 6. Germline V gene data show CDR1 as MDHEN and CDR2 as SYDVKM.

J is TRBJ1-1 and V is TRBV30, with D perhaps matching TRBD1 (5 bases). This CDR3 has 14 residues. Germline CDR1 and CDR2: GTSNPN and SVGIG (reference sequence). The V gene lost 2 bases and the J gene lost 4 bases, with 14 bases spanning the gap. The CDR3 DNA is TGTGCCTGGAGTACCGACCCGAGGGGCACTGAAGCTTTCTTT. Encoded protein: CAWSTDPRGTEAFF.

The chain uses TRBV5-1 and TRBJ2-1; D call uncertain. V lost 0 bases and J 0 bases, leaving 7 bases between the germline ends. The CDR3 runs 15 residues. CDR1 and CDR2 (germline): SGHRS, YFSETQ. The CDR3 DNA reads as TGCGCCAGCAGCTTGGGACTGGGCTCCTACAATGAGCAGTTCTTC. Its translation is CASSLGLGSYNEQFF.

The J gene is TRBJ1-2, the V gene TRBV6-6; 7 nucleotides agree with TRBD1. This CDR3 has 13 amino acids. The V and J ends lost 7 bases and 4 bases, in that order; junction bases with no gene match: 6. Germline loops: CDR1 MNHNY, CDR2 SVGAGI (reference sequence). This CDR3 is CASNGGGTYGYTF. CDR3 coding DNA: TGTGCCAGCAACGGAGGGGGCACCTATGGCTACACCTTC.

CDR3 sequence (DNA): TGTGCCAGCAGCCCGGCCGCGCTCTCTGGAAACACCATATATTTT. It translates to CASSPAALSGNTIYF. The chain couples TRBV7-2 to TRBJ1-3; D gene ambiguous. CDR1 SGHTA and CDR2 FQGNSA come from the germline V gene. Trimming shortened V by 5 bases and J by 0 bases, and 11 bases separated the two germline ends. The CDR3 runs 15 residues.

The sample holds one count of this clone. V usage is TRBV5-1 and J usage is TRBJ2-1; 8 nucleotides match TRBD1. The CDR3 sequence is 16 residues long. J gave up 7 bases and V 0 bases, and 9 bases lay outside the gene matches. Per germline, CDR1 SGHRS and CDR2 YFSETQ. CDR3 loop: CASSLVLTGAGNEQFF. The CDR3 nucleotides read TGCGCCAGCAGCTTGGTGTTGACAGGGGCAGGGAATGAGCAGTTCTTC.

The chain links TRBV19 to TRBJ2-5; the match to TRBD2 covers 13 bases. The CDR3 has 18 residues. V was clipped by 3 bases and J by 2 bases; unmatched bases: 9. Germline-derived CDR1 and CDR2 are LNHDA and SQIVND (reference sequence). The chain's CDR3 is CASSMGLAGSYRQETQYF. The CDR3 DNA reads TGTGCCAGTAGTATGGGACTAGCGGGATCTTATAGGCAAGAGACCCAGTACTTC.

The chain joins TRBV6-1 to TRBJ2-3; D is tentatively TRBD1 or TRBD2 (6 bases each). Trimming left V 4 bases short and J 4 bases short, with 18 bases between. Germline V CDR1 and CDR2: MNHNS, SASEGT. The CDR3 spans 16 residues. CDR3 nucleotide sequence: TGTGCCAGCAGTGGACTTCTGACGGGGGCTGCAGATACGCAGTATTTT. Translation gives CASSGLLTGAADTQYF.

This sequence joins TRBV4-1 and TRBJ2-5; 7 bases fit TRBD2. The V gene's germline CDR1 is MGHRA and CDR2 YSYEKL. Germline trimming cut 3 bases from V and 1 base from J; bases unmatched to any gene: 14. This CDR3 region has 18 residues. CDR3 residues: CASSQEEWGSGPQETQYF. CDR3 DNA: TGCGCCAGCAGCCAGGAAGAATGGGGTAGCGGGCCCCAAGAGACCCAGTACTTC.

The genes are TRBV11-3 and TRBJ2-1; no firm D call. The CDR3 spans 12 residues. Germline CDR1 SGHNT, CDR2 YENEEA. The germline V and J ends were trimmed by 2 bases and 10 bases, with 9 bases remaining between them. The CDR3 coding sequence is TGTGCCAGCAGCTTACGAGGTGAGGAGCAGTTCTTC. It specifies CASSLRGEEQFF.

CDR3 sequence reads: CAISEWGSSYNEQFF. CDR3 DNA sequence: TGTGCCATCAGTGAGTGGGGGAGCTCCTACAATGAGCAGTTCTTC. This chain links TRBV10-3 with TRBJ2-1; D possibly uses TRBD1 or TRBD2 (5 bases each). CDR3 length: 15 amino acids. CDR1 is ENHRY and CDR2 is SYGVKD in the germline V gene. Trimming took off 1 base at V and 0 bases at J, with 7 bases between the two ends.

The rearrangement uses TRBV10-3 and TRBJ2-7; a weak D match, TRBD1 (6 bases). V gave up 6 bases and J gave up 0 bases, with 15 bases separating them. Germline V gives CDR1 ENHRY, CDR2 SYGVKD. The CDR3 runs 15 residues. DNA of the CDR3: TGTGCCATCAGGCCGGGACACGGACTCTCCTACGAGCAGTACTTC. It yields the protein CAIRPGHGLSYEQYF.

V and J are TRBV6-4 and TRBJ2-3, with 9 bases identical to TRBD2. The germline CDR1 and CDR2 sequences are MRHNA and SNTAGT. There are 16 residues in the CDR3. Trimming removed 6 bases from V and 2 bases from J; junction bases left unmatched: 9. CDR3 nucleotide sequence: TGTGCCAGCAGCGATCGGAGCGGGGGGACCACAGATACGCAGTATTTT. Amino acids: CASSDRSGGTTDTQYF.

V and J are TRBV7-9 and TRBJ1-5, with D possibly being TRBD1 (6 bases). The CDR3 extends over 15 amino acids. Deletions cut 7 bases from V and 4 bases from J, with 17 bases between. The germline gives CDR1 SEHNR, CDR2 FQNEAQ (reference sequence). The CDR3 DNA is TGTGCCAGCACGATAGGGGGAGGGGGTAATCAGCCCCAGCATTTT. Its protein is CASTIGGGGNQPQHF.

The genes are TRBV30 and TRBJ1-4; perhaps TRBD1 as D (6 bases). CDR1 and CDR2 (germline): GTSNPN, SVGIG (reference sequence). This CDR3 contains 13 residues. The germline V and J ends were trimmed by 4 bases and 8 bases, with 14 bases remaining between them. DNA of the CDR3: TGTGCCTGGACGAAGGGGGTCGAGGAAAAACTGTTTTTT. This gives the protein CAWTKGVEEKLFF.

The CDR3 sequence is CASSPETGSIGNTIYF. The CDR3 DNA sequence: TGCGCCAGCAGCCCGGAGACAGGGTCGATTGGAAACACCATATATTTT. J is TRBJ1-3 and V is TRBV4-1; TRBD1 matches 7 bases. Germline V gene lookup returns CDR1 MGHRA and CDR2 YSYEKL. This CDR3 is 16 amino acids long. V lost 4 bases to trimming and J lost 3 bases; unmatched junction nucleotides: 9.

This sequence joins TRBV6-5 and TRBJ1-4; D possibly corresponds to TRBD1 (6 bases). V gave up 6 bases and J gave up 7 bases, with 18 bases separating them. From germline, CDR1 is MNHEY and CDR2 SVGAGI. This CDR3 region has 15 residues. For the CDR3, the DNA is TGTGCCAGCAGCCCGAGGGCAGGCAGGGGTGAAAAACTGTTTTTT. Protein product: CASSPRAGRGEKLFF.

The chain combines TRBV2 with TRBJ1-6, with D hard to call. This CDR3 is built from 14 residues. V lost 2 bases and J lost 7, with 9 bases in between. Germline V lookup: CDR1 SNHLY, CDR2 FYNNEI. The CDR3 coding sequence is TGTGCCAGCAGTGAAAGGGTTGGGAATTCACCCCTCCACTTT. This codes for CASSERVGNSPLHF. The full variable domain, rest sourced from reference TRBV2 and TRBJ1-6, is EPEVTQTPSHQVTQMGQEVILRCVPISNHLYFYWYRQILGQKVEFLVSFYNNEISEKSEIFDDQFSVERPDGSNFTLKIRSTKLEDSAMYFCASSERVGNSPLHFGNGTRLTVT.

The chain employs TRBV18 and TRBJ1-5; D gene unclear. This CDR3 is built from 16 residues. The germline CDR1 and CDR2 sequences are KGHSH and LQKENI. V lost 3 bases and J 0 bases, leaving 12 bases between the germline ends. The CDR3 is CASSPFSGNSNQPQHF. DNA for the CDR3: TGTGCCAGCTCACCCTTTTCTGGAAATAGCAATCAGCCCCAGCATTTT.

The V call is TRBV28, the J call TRBJ1-2; possible D gene TRBD1, 5 bases. The CDR3 sequence is 16 residues long. V dropped 1 base and J dropped 13 bases, with 25 bases sitting between them. The germline CDR1 and CDR2 sequences are MDHEN and SYDVKM. The CDR3 DNA is TGTGCCAGCAGTTTATTTCCGGATCAGGGAAGGGTTGAAGGCACCTTC. This codes for CASSLFPDQGRVEGTF.

The V call is TRBV4-1, the J call TRBJ2-7; D not certain. This CDR3 has 13 amino acids. With 2 bases removed from V and 6 bases from J, the gap between germline ends came to 11 bases. Germline CDR1 MGHRA, CDR2 YSYEKL. CDR3: CASSQLVRGEQYF. CDR3 nucleotides: TGCGCCAGCAGCCAACTGGTAAGAGGCGAGCAGTACTTC.

The V gene is TRBV5-8, the J gene TRBJ1-2; 8 bases line up with TRBD1. From germline, CDR1 is SGHTS and CDR2 YDEGEE. Losses at the gene ends were 6 bases for V and 12 bases for J; bases not matched to a gene: 13. There are 13 residues in the CDR3. The CDR3 region is CASTLDRGGGHTF. DNA of the CDR3: TGTGCCAGCACCCTAGACAGGGGTGGTGGTCACACCTTC. Looking up the rest from reference TRBV5-8 and TRBJ1-2 gives the full variable domain: EAGVTQSPTHLIKTRGQQATLRCSPISGHTSVYWYQQALGLGLQFLLWYDEGEERNRGNFPPRFSGRQFPNYSSELNVNALELEDSALYLCASTLDRGGGHTFGSGTRLTVV.

This clone was detected once. The identical CDR3 is also encoded by other nucleotide sequences in the sample. The CDR3: CASRSGQGYEQYF. The CDR3, as DNA: TGTGCCAGCAGATCTGGACAGGGCTACGAGCAGTACTTC. V usage is TRBV6-5 and J usage is TRBJ2-7, with 8 nucleotides matching TRBD1. Germline trimming cut 6 bases from V and 3 bases from J; bases unmatched to any gene: 4. The CDR3 length is 13 residues. Germline assignment: CDR1 MNHEY and CDR2 SVGAGI.

Note on this clone: The sample holds other DNA sequences that translate to the same CDR3. The chain links TRBV20-1 to TRBJ2-5, with no clear D. The CDR3 covers 10 residues. V lost 5 bases and J lost 5, with 6 bases in between. Germline assignment: CDR1 DFQATT and CDR2 SNEGSKA (reference sequence). The DNA for the CDR3 is TGCAGTGCTGCCGCGGAGACCCAGTACTTC. Protein: CSAAAETQYF.

This sequence joins TRBV28 and TRBJ2-1; unclear D gene. Trimming took off 6 bases at V and 7 bases at J, with 10 bases between the two ends. Germline V gene sequence: CDR1 MDHEN, CDR2 SYDVKM. The length of the CDR3 is 12 residues. The CDR3 loop is CASREQKNEQFF. DNA for the CDR3: TGTGCCAGCAGGGAACAGAAAAATGAGCAGTTCTTC.